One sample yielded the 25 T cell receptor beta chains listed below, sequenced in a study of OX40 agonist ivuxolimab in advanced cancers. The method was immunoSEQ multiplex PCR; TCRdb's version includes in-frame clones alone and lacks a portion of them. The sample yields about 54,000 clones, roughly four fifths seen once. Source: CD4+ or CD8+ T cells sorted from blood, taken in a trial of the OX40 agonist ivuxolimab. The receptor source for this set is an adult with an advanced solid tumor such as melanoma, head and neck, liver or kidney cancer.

Written as DNA, the CDR3 is TGTGCCAGCAGTTACTCGCGGCGGGACAGTGAAGCTTTCTTT. Encoded protein: CASSYSRRDSEAFF. The chain employs TRBV6-6 and TRBJ1-1, with TRBD1 matching 7 bases. The J segment lost 7 bases and the V segment lost 0 bases, leaving 5 bases of the junction unmatched. The CDR3 sequence is 14 residues long. Looked up from germline, CDR1 is MNHNY and CDR2 is SVGAGI (reference sequence).

The CDR3 protein is CASTPRGGVGKDTQYF. The CDR3 DNA reads as TGTGCCAGCACCCCAAGGGGGGGAGTTGGGAAAGATACGCAGTATTTT. The chain has TRBV6-6 and TRBJ2-3, with a tentative D call TRBD2 (7 bases). The length of the CDR3 is 16 residues. Germline assignment: CDR1 MNHNY and CDR2 SVGAGI (reference sequence). V gave up 7 bases and J gave up 5 bases, with 22 bases separating them.

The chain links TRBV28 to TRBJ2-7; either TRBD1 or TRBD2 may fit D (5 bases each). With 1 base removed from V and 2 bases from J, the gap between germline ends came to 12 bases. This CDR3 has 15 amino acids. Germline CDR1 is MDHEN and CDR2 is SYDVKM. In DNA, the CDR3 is TGTGCCAGCAGTTTATTCGGGACGGGTACCTACGAGCAGTACTTC. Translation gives CASSLFGTGTYEQYF.

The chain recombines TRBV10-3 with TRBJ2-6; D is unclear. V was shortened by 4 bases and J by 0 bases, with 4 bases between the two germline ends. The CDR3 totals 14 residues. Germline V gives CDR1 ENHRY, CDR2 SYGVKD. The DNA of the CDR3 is TGTGCCATCAGTGGGGGCTCTGGGGCCAACGTCCTGACTTTC. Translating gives CAISGGSGANVLTF.

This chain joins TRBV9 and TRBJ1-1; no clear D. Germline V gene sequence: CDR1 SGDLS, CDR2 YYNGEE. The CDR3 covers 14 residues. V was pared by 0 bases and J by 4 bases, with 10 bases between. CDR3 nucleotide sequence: TGTGCCAGCAGCGTAGAGCCGGTGGGCACTGAAGCTTTCTTT. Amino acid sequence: CASSVEPVGTEAFF.

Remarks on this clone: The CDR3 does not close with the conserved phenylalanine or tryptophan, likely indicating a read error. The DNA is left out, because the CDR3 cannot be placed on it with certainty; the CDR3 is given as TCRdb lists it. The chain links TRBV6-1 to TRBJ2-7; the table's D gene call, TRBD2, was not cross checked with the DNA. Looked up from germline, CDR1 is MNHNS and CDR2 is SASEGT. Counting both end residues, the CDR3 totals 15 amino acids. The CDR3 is CASSQEGLAGAPRSS.

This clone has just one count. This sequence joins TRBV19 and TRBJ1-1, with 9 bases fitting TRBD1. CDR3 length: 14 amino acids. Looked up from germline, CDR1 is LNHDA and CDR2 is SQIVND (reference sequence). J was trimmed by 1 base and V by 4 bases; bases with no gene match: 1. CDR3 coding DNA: TGTGCCAGTAGTAAACAGGGGGCGAACACTGAAGCTTTCTTT. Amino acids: CASSKQGANTEAFF.

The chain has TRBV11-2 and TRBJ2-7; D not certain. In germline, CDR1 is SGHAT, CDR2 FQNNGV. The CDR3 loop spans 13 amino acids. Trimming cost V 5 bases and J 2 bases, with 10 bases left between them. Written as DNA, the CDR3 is TGTGCCAGCAGCCCACAAACCGCCTACGAGCAGTACTTC. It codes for CASSPQTAYEQYF.

CDR3 amino acids: CASSLELVSSYNEQFF. CDR3 DNA sequence: TGTGCCAGCAGCTTAGAGTTGGTCAGCTCCTACAATGAGCAGTTCTTC. The gene calls are TRBV11-2 and TRBJ2-1; no reliable D call. This CDR3 spans 16 amino acids. CDR1 and CDR2 from the germline V gene are SGHAT and FQNNGV. The germline V and J ends were trimmed by 0 bases and 0 bases, with 9 bases remaining between them. Combining the CDR3 with reference TRBV11-2 and TRBJ2-1 gives the whole variable domain EAGVAQSPRYKIIEKRQSVAFWCNPISGHATLYWYQQILGQGPKLLIQFQNNGVVDDSQLPKDRFSAERLKGVDSTLKIQPAKLEDSAVYLCASSLELVSSYNEQFFGPGTRLTVL.

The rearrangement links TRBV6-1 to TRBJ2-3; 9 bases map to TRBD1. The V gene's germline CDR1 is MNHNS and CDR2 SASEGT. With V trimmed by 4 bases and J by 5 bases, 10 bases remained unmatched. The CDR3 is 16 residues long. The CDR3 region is CASSALPGQGEDTQYF. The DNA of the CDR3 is TGTGCCAGCAGTGCCCTTCCGGGACAGGGAGAAGATACGCAGTATTTT.

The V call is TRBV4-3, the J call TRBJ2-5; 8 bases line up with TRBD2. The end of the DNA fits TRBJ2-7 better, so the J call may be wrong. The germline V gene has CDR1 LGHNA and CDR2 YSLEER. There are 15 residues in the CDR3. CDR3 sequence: CASSQDRGGAYEQYF. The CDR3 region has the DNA TGCGCCAGCAGCCAAGACCGGGGGGGGGCCTACGAGCAGTACTTC.

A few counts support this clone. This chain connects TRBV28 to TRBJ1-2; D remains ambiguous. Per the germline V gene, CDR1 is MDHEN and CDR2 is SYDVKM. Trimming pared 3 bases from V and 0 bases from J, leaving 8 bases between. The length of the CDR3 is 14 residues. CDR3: CASSLEPANYGYTF. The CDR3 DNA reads TGTGCCAGCAGTTTGGAGCCTGCTAACTATGGCTACACCTTC.

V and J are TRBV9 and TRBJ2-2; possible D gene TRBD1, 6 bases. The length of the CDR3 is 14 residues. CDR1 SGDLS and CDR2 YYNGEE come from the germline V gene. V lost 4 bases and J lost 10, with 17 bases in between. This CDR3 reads CASSFQGPSEELFF. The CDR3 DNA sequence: TGTGCCAGCAGCTTTCAGGGGCCGTCAGAGGAGCTGTTTTTT.

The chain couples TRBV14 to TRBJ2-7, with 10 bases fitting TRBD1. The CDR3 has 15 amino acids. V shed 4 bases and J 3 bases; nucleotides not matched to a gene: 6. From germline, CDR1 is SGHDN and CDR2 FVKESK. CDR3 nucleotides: TGTGCCAGCAGCCTCTTGGGGACAGGGGACTACGAGCAGTACTTC. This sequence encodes CASSLLGTGDYEQYF. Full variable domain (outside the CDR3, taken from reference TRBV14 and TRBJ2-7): EAGVTQFPSHSVIEKGQTVTLRCDPISGHDNLYWYRRVMGKEIKFLLHFVKESKQDESGMPNNRFLAERTGGTYSTLKVQPAELEDSGVYFCASSLLGTGDYEQYFGPGTRLTVT.

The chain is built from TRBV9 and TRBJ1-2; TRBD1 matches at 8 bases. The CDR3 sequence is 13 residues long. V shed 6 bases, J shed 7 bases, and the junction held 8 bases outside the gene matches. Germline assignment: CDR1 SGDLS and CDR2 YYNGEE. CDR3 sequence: CASNIQGVGGYTF. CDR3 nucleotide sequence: TGTGCCAGCAACATACAGGGGGTGGGTGGCTACACCTTC.

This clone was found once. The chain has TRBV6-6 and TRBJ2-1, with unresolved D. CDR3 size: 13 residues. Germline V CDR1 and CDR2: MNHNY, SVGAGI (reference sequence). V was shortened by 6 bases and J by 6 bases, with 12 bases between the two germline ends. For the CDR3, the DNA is TGTGCCAGCAGCGTCGCCCATGCCAATGAGCAGTTCTTC. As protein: CASSVAHANEQFF.

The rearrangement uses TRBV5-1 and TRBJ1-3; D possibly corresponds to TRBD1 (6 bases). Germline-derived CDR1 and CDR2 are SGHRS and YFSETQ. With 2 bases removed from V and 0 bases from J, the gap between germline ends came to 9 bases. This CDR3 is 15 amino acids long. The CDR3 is CASSLGQSSGNTIYF. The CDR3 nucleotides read TGCGCCAGCAGCTTAGGACAGAGCTCTGGAAACACCATATATTTT. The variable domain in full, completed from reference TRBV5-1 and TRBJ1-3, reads KAGVTQTPRYLIKTRGQQVTLSCSPISGHRSVSWYQQTPGQGLQFLFEYFSETQRNKGNFPGRFSGRQFSNSRSEMNVSTLELGDSALYLCASSLGQSSGNTIYFGEGSWLTVV.

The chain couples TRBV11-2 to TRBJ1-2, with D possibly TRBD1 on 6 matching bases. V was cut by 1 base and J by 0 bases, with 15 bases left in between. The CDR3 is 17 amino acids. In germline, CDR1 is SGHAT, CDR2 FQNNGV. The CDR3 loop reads CASSLGGAGATNYGYTF. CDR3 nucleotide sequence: TGTGCCAGCAGCTTAGGGGGGGCAGGGGCCACTAACTATGGCTACACCTTC.

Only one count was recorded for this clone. This CDR3 is CAIRGAGEYPEAFF. The DNA for the CDR3 is TGTGCCATCAGGGGGGCAGGGGAGTACCCTGAAGCTTTCTTT. This rearrangement joins TRBV10-3 to TRBJ1-1, with a possible D match to TRBD1 (6 bases). V lost 6 bases and J 6 bases, leaving 17 bases between the germline ends. Germline V gene lookup returns CDR1 ENHRY and CDR2 SYGVKD. This CDR3 has 14 residues.

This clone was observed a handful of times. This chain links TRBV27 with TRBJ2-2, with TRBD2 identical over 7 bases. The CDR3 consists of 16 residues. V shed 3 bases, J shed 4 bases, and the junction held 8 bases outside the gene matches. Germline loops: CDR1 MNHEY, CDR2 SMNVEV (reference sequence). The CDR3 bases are TGTGCCAGCAGTTTGTGGGAGGGAGTGAGCACCGGGGAGCTGTTTTTT. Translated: CASSLWEGVSTGELFF.

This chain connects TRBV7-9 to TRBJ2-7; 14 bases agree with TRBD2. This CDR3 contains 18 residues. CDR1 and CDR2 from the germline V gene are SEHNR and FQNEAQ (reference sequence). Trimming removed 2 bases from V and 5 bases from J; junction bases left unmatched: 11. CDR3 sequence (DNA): TGTGCCAGCAGCTTACCTACTAGACTAGCGGGAGGGACCCACGAGCAGTACTTC. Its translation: CASSLPTRLAGGTHEQYF.

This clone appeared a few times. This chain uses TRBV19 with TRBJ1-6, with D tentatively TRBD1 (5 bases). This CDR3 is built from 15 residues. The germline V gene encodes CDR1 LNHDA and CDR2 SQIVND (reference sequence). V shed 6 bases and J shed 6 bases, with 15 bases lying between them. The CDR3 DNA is TGTGCCAGTAGCAGTGGGACGGCAAGTAATTCACCCCTCCACTTT. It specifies CASSSGTASNSPLHF.

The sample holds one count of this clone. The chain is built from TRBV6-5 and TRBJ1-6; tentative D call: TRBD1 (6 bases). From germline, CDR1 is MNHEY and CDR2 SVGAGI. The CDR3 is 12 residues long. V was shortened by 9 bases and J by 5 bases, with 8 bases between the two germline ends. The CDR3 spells CASQGNNSPLHF. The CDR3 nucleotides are TGTGCCAGTCAGGGGAATAATTCACCCCTCCACTTT.

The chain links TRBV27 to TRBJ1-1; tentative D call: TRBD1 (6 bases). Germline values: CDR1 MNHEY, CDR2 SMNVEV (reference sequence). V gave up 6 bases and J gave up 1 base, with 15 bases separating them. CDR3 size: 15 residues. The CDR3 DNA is TGTGCCAGCAGCCAACAGGGTTCGGGGAACACTGAAGCTTTCTTT. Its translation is CASSQQGSGNTEAFF.

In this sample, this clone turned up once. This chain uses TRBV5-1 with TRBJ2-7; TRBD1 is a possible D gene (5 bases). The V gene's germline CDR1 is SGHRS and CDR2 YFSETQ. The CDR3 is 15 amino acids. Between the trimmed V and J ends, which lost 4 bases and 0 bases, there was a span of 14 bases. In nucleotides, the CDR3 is TGCGCCAGCAGCCCCGTCCAGGGTATCTCCTACGAGCAGTACTTC. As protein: CASSPVQGISYEQYF.